This entry lists 32 T cell receptor beta chains sequenced from one sample in a study of OX40 agonist ivuxolimab in advanced cancers. Sequenced by immunoSEQ multiplex PCR; TCRdb stores in-frame clones only, minus some. This table holds tens of thousands of clones, roughly 89% found once. This sample comprised CD4+ or CD8+ T cells sorted from blood, obtained in a trial of the OX40 agonist ivuxolimab. These receptors all come from an adult with an advanced solid tumor such as melanoma, head and neck, liver or kidney cancer.

The chain joins TRBV7-2 to TRBJ2-7; D gene ambiguous. Germline CDR1 SGHTA, CDR2 FQGNSA. This CDR3 contains 13 residues. Trimming took 5 bases from V and 5 from J, leaving 13 bases between them. CDR3 bases: TGTGCCAGCAGCCCCCGGCCGGGTGACGAGCAGTACTTC. Residues: CASSPRPGDEQYF.

V gene TRBV5-1 combines with J gene TRBJ1-5, with TRBD1 as a possible D gene (5 bases). In germline, CDR1 is SGHRS, CDR2 YFSETQ. Trimming took off 0 bases at V and 6 bases at J, with 10 bases between the two ends. This CDR3 region has 14 residues. The DNA of the CDR3 is TGCGCCAGCAGCTTGGGGACGGGGGGTCAGCCCCAGCATTTT. Protein sequence: CASSLGTGGQPQHF.

This clone turned up a few times. V gene TRBV2 combines with J gene TRBJ1-2; TRBD1 agrees at 7 bases. CDR3 length: 14 residues. Germline CDR1 is SNHLY and CDR2 is FYNNEI. The ends lost 4 bases at V and 0 bases at J; junction bases unmatched: 2. The CDR3 nucleotides are TGTGCCAGCAGTGTACAGGGGCCTAACTATGGCTACACCTTC. This codes for CASSVQGPNYGYTF.

This clone was observed once. V usage is TRBV9 and J usage is TRBJ2-5; 7 nucleotides agree with TRBD1. CDR1 is SGDLS, CDR2 YYNGEE, per germline. V gave up 4 bases and J gave up 3 bases; unmatched junction bases: 6. The CDR3 sequence is 14 residues long. CDR3 region: CASSSRGQEETQYF. The CDR3 coding sequence is TGTGCCAGCAGCTCCCGAGGACAGGAAGAGACCCAGTACTTC.

The chain combines TRBV9 with TRBJ2-1, with D possibly called TRBD1 or TRBD2 (5 bases each). This CDR3 is built from 13 residues. Trimming stripped 4 bases from V and 5 bases from J, with 10 bases between. CDR1 is SGDLS, CDR2 YYNGEE, per germline. CDR3 bases: TGTGCCAGCAGCCTGAGGGGTGACAATGAGCAGTTCTTC. It codes for CASSLRGDNEQFF.

CDR3 residues: CAISERWDRSVEAFF. For the CDR3, the DNA is TGTGCCATCAGTGAAAGGTGGGACCGCTCCGTTGAAGCTTTCTTT. The chain is built from TRBV10-3 and TRBJ1-1; D perhaps matches TRBD1 (5 bases). V lost 3 bases and J lost 7, with 18 bases in between. The CDR3 loop spans 15 amino acids. Per the germline V gene, CDR1 is ENHRY and CDR2 is SYGVKD.

This chain uses TRBV30 with TRBJ1-1; D possibly corresponds to TRBD1 (6 bases). CDR1 is GTSNPN, CDR2 SVGIG, per germline (reference sequence). Trimming stripped 1 base from V and 2 bases from J, with 8 bases between. This CDR3 contains 13 residues. CDR3 DNA: TGTGCCTGGAGTGGACAGGCCAACACTGAAGCTTTCTTT. Its protein is CAWSGQANTEAFF. The full variable domain, its missing parts supplied by reference TRBV30 and TRBJ1-1, is SQTIHQWPATLVQPVGSPLSLECTVEGTSNPNLYWYRQAAGRGLQLLFYSVGIGQISSEVPQNLSASRPQDRQFILSSKKLLLSDSGFYLCAWSGQANTEAFFGQGTRLTVV.

The chain is built from TRBV4-3 and TRBJ2-7, with 9 positions matching TRBD1. CDR3 length equals 15 residues. Germline V gives CDR1 LGHNA, CDR2 YSLEER. V lost 4 bases and J lost 3; bases outside the gene matches: 7. The CDR3 is CASSPSPGQGYEQYF. DNA of the CDR3: TGCGCCAGCAGCCCTTCCCCGGGACAGGGCTACGAGCAGTACTTC.

The J gene is TRBJ1-1, the V gene TRBV5-4; TRBD1 aligns across 7 bases. The CDR3 runs 16 residues. With V trimmed by 6 bases and J by 0 bases, 11 bases remained unmatched. Looked up from germline, CDR1 is SGHNT and CDR2 is YYREEE (reference sequence). The DNA for the CDR3 is TGTGCCAGCACCTTTCGAACCGGGACAGTGAACACTGAAGCTTTCTTT. It is translated as CASTFRTGTVNTEAFF.

This chain links TRBV28 with TRBJ1-1; a possible D gene is TRBD1 (5 bases). CDR1 is MDHEN and CDR2 is SYDVKM in the germline V gene. The length of the CDR3 is 14 residues. Trimming pared 6 bases from V and 9 bases from J, leaving 20 bases between. The CDR3 reads CASSSAGTEEKAFF. The CDR3 bases are TGTGCCAGCAGCTCGGCAGGGACCGAAGAGAAAGCTTTCTTT.

The chain combines TRBV9 with TRBJ2-5; D uncertain. Germline CDR1 and CDR2: SGDLS and YYNGEE. The V and J ends lost 0 bases and 4 bases respectively, with 13 bases between them. The CDR3 consists of 15 residues. In DNA, the CDR3 is TGTGCCAGCAGCGTAGGGTTGAATTTTGGAGAGACCCAGTACTTC. Protein: CASSVGLNFGETQYF. Variable domain in full (rest from reference TRBV9 and TRBJ2-5): DSGVTQTPKHLITATGQRVTLRCSPRSGDLSVYWYQQSLDQGLQFLIQYYNGEERAKGNILERFSAQQFPDLHSELNLSSLELGDSALYFCASSVGLNFGETQYFGPGTRLLVL.

This clone was picked up a small number of times. Here the CDR3 DNA reads TGTGCCAGCAGTTTAGGAGGGTATAATTCACCCCTCCACTTT. Translating gives CASSLGGYNSPLHF. The chain couples TRBV27 to TRBJ1-6; no clear D gene. Germline lookup yields CDR1 MNHEY and CDR2 SMNVEV (reference sequence). Trimming cost V 2 bases and J 4 bases, with 6 bases left between them. The CDR3 extends over 14 amino acids.

J is TRBJ1-6 and V is TRBV9; 8 positions match TRBD1. V was clipped by 5 bases and J by 7 bases; unmatched bases: 8. Germline V gene sequence: CDR1 SGDLS, CDR2 YYNGEE. The CDR3 extends over 15 amino acids. The CDR3 protein is CASRPGQGGNSPLHF. CDR3 in DNA: TGTGCCAGCAGGCCCGGACAGGGTGGCAATTCACCCCTCCACTTT.

V usage is TRBV29-1 and J usage is TRBJ2-5; either TRBD1 or TRBD2 may supply D (5 bases each). Germline V CDR1 and CDR2: SQVTM, ANQGSEA. This CDR3 region has 15 residues. Between the trimmed V and J ends, which lost 4 bases and 2 bases, there was a span of 17 bases. CDR3 in amino acids: CSVAKEGFRQETQYF. CDR3 in DNA: TGCAGCGTTGCTAAAGAGGGGTTTCGACAAGAGACCCAGTACTTC.

The chain recombines TRBV14 with TRBJ2-7; D gene ambiguous. V was trimmed by 0 bases and J by 4 bases, leaving 10 bases between them. CDR3 length equals 14 residues. The germline V gene has CDR1 SGHDN and CDR2 FVKESK. The CDR3 reads CASSQEIVDYEQYF. The CDR3, as DNA: TGTGCCAGCAGCCAAGAAATTGTGGATTACGAGCAGTACTTC.

The chain has TRBV6-6 and TRBJ2-2; maybe TRBD2 (6 bases). The ends were cut back, 5 bases at V and 7 bases at J, with 11 bases in the middle. CDR3 length: 13 amino acids. The germline V gene encodes CDR1 MNHNY and CDR2 SVGAGI (reference sequence). CDR3 residues: CASSTSTGGELFF. CDR3 DNA sequence: TGTGCCAGCAGTACTAGCACCGGCGGGGAGCTGTTTTTT.

The chain couples TRBV5-1 to TRBJ2-5; D uncertain. Germline lookup yields CDR1 SGHRS and CDR2 YFSETQ. The CDR3 spans 12 residues. The ends were cut back, 1 base at V and 5 bases at J, with 6 bases in the middle. The CDR3: CASSLYGETQYF. CDR3 nucleotide sequence: TGCGCCAGCAGCTTGTACGGGGAGACCCAGTACTTC.

The chain employs TRBV18 and TRBJ2-7; perhaps TRBD1 as D (5 bases). Trimming stripped 0 bases from V and 4 bases from J, with 10 bases between. In germline, CDR1 is KGHSH, CDR2 LQKENI. This CDR3 is 14 amino acids long. This chain's CDR3 is CASSPPDRPYEQYF. The CDR3 DNA reads as TGTGCCAGCTCACCACCCGACAGACCTTACGAGCAGTACTTC.

The sample holds one count of this clone. The CDR3, as DNA: TGTGCCAGTAGTACCGGACTAGCGGGCCCCAATGAGCAGTTCTTC. Its protein is CASSTGLAGPNEQFF. This chain joins TRBV19 and TRBJ2-1; the match to TRBD2 covers 11 bases. The CDR3 is 15 amino acids. Germline-derived CDR1 and CDR2 are LNHDA and SQIVND (reference sequence). The trim removed 4 bases at V and 6 bases at J, leaving 5 bases unmatched.

The V gene is TRBV6-4, the J gene TRBJ1-1; TRBD1 agrees at 8 bases. The CDR3 loop spans 13 amino acids. CDR1 is MRHNA and CDR2 is SNTAGT in the germline V gene. V lost 6 bases to trimming and J lost 5 bases; unmatched junction nucleotides: 5. In DNA, the CDR3 is TGTGCCAGCAGCTCACAGGGGGGAACTGAAGCTTTCTTT. It codes for CASSSQGGTEAFF.

The chain recombines TRBV9 with TRBJ2-7; possible D gene TRBD2, 5 bases. Trimming cost V 0 bases and J 3 bases, with 13 bases left between them. The CDR3 is 15 residues long. Germline CDR1 reads SGDLS; CDR2 reads YYNGEE. The CDR3 protein is CASSVGDSESYEQYF. Here the CDR3 DNA reads TGTGCCAGCAGCGTAGGGGATAGCGAAAGCTACGAGCAGTACTTC.

This clone appeared a single time. The V call is TRBV14, the J call TRBJ2-2, with D uncertain. CDR3 length: 15 amino acids. Germline lookup yields CDR1 SGHDN and CDR2 FVKESK. The V gene lost 4 bases and the J gene lost 6 bases, with 15 bases spanning the gap. The chain's CDR3 is CASSRARLGSGELFF. The CDR3, as DNA: TGTGCCAGCAGCCGCGCCCGGCTAGGGTCCGGGGAGCTGTTTTTT.

This clone was observed a single time. This rearrangement joins TRBV4-3 to TRBJ1-4; a possible D gene is TRBD1 (6 bases). Germline V lookup: CDR1 LGHNA, CDR2 YSLEER. V was trimmed by 2 bases and J by 4 bases, leaving 14 bases between them. The CDR3 is made up of 16 amino acids. The CDR3 nucleotides are TGCGCCAGCAGCCAATACCTGGGACAACGTAATGAAAAACTGTTTTTT. Its protein is CASSQYLGQRNEKLFF.

Turning to this clone: The sample holds other DNA sequences that translate to the same CDR3. The chain recombines TRBV2 with TRBJ2-5, with D perhaps matching TRBD2 (5 bases). Germline assignment: CDR1 SNHLY and CDR2 FYNNEI. The CDR3 has 12 amino acids. Trimming pared 6 bases from V and 1 base from J, leaving 6 bases between. DNA of the CDR3: TGTGCCAGCAGACGGGGCCAAGAGACCCAGTACTTC. This encodes CASRRGQETQYF.

The CDR3 DNA reads as TGTGCCAGCAGCCCGGACAGCCAGCCCCAGCATTTT. Translation gives CASSPDSQPQHF. The rearrangement joins TRBV2 to TRBJ1-5; D might be TRBD1 (6 bases). CDR1 SNHLY and CDR2 FYNNEI come from the germline V gene. V lost 6 bases to trimming and J lost 7 bases, with 10 bases between them. The CDR3 contains 12 residues.

About this clone itself: Other DNA sequences in the same sample also yield this CDR3. This sequence joins TRBV9 and TRBJ2-3; D is uncertain. The CDR3 covers 14 residues. Germline-derived CDR1 and CDR2 are SGDLS and YYNGEE. The V and J ends lost 0 bases and 6 bases respectively, with 11 bases between them. The CDR3 sequence is CASSVDPSGDTQYF. The CDR3 DNA is TGTGCCAGCAGCGTAGACCCCTCCGGGGATACGCAGTATTTT.

The rearrangement uses TRBV4-2 and TRBJ1-1; maybe TRBD1 (5 bases). The CDR3 loop spans 16 amino acids. The germline gives CDR1 LGHNA, CDR2 YNFKEQ. V was clipped by 6 bases and J by 4 bases, with 21 bases between them. CDR3 amino acids: CASSKEGFQGSTEAFF. The CDR3 bases are TGTGCCAGCAGTAAAGAAGGGTTTCAGGGCTCCACTGAAGCTTTCTTT.

The chain employs TRBV5-4 and TRBJ1-2; TRBD1 might be the D (5 bases). This CDR3 region has 15 residues. The V and J ends lost 4 bases and 3 bases respectively, with 16 bases between them. The germline gives CDR1 SGHNT, CDR2 YYREEE (reference sequence). CDR3 nucleotide sequence: TGTGCCAGCAGCCTCGTGGTTGGGGGGGACTATGGCTACACCTTC. Translated, it gives CASSLVVGGDYGYTF.

The rearrangement uses TRBV10-3 and TRBJ2-3, with D perhaps given as TRBD1 or TRBD2 (5 bases each). Germline values: CDR1 ENHRY, CDR2 SYGVKD. V was pared by 0 bases and J by 4 bases, with 5 bases between. The CDR3 spans 13 residues. CDR3 protein: CAISESGADTQYF. CDR3 coding DNA: TGTGCCATCAGTGAGTCGGGGGCAGATACGCAGTATTTT.

The rearrangement uses TRBV19 and TRBJ1-3; D gene uncertain. Trimming took 3 bases from V and 2 from J, leaving 8 bases between them. This CDR3 region has 14 residues. Germline CDR1 LNHDA, CDR2 SQIVND (reference sequence). The DNA of the CDR3 is TGTGCCAGTAGTATTGAAGAGACTGGAAACACCATATATTTT. It codes for CASSIEETGNTIYF. The variable domain in full, with the rest retrieved from reference TRBV19 and TRBJ1-3, is DGGITQSPKYLFRKEGQNVTLSCEQNLNHDAMYWYRQDPGQGLRLIYYSQIVNDFQKGDIAEGYSVSREKKESFPLTVTSAQKNPTAFYLCASSIEETGNTIYFGEGSWLTVV.

This clone was observed once. V usage is TRBV10-3 and J usage is TRBJ2-1, with D possibly being TRBD1 or TRBD2 (5 bases each). The CDR3 extends over 16 amino acids. Germline values: CDR1 ENHRY, CDR2 SYGVKD. V lost 0 bases to trimming and J lost 7 bases, with 16 bases between them. The CDR3 region is CAISESWQGEGNEQFF. CDR3 nucleotide sequence: TGTGCCATCAGTGAGTCGTGGCAGGGCGAGGGGAATGAGCAGTTCTTC.

The J gene is TRBJ2-6, the V gene TRBV19; 10 nucleotides line up with TRBD1. V dropped 7 bases and J dropped 7; count of bases not matched to a gene: 4. This CDR3 is built from 14 residues. Germline values: CDR1 LNHDA, CDR2 SQIVND (reference sequence). CDR3 coding DNA: TGTGCCAGTATTGGGACAGGGGAAGCCAACGTCCTGACTTTC. Protein product: CASIGTGEANVLTF.